The clone carrying this T cell receptor beta chain was seen more than once but under ten times. What it recognizes is unknown. These data originate in a study of CD8 T cells in ankylosing spondylitis. Study-level results: There was a TCR beta motif, made of several highly homologous variants, that appeared characteristic of ankylosing spondylitis blood. Matched ankylosing spondylitis synovial fluid reportedly contained a significantly enriched population of disease-linked clones. Earlier studies detected some motif variants in reactive arthritis synovial fluid and blood.

A quantitative 5'-RACE method, one with molecular barcodes, was used to make TCR beta libraries. TCRdb ran MiXCR on the 5' RACE reads and lists one entry per CDR3 protein. This repertoire shows 200,000 to 250,000 distinct CDR3 sequences, roughly a tenth found once; its top ten account for 21%. Looked up from germline, CDR1 is SEHNR and CDR2 is FQNEAQ (reference sequence). The CDR3 extends over 13 amino acids. V lost 1 base, J lost 4 bases, and 2 bases lay in between. Sequencing used blood, either unsorted or a sorted T cell fraction (not recorded which). The sequence came from a male donor with ankylosing spondylitis or in good health (not recorded which). The genes are TRBV7-9 and TRBJ2-6, with D unclear. CDR3 nucleotide sequence: TGTGCCAGCAGCTTAGACGGGGCCAACGTCCTGACTTTC. Amino acids: CASSLDGANVLTF.